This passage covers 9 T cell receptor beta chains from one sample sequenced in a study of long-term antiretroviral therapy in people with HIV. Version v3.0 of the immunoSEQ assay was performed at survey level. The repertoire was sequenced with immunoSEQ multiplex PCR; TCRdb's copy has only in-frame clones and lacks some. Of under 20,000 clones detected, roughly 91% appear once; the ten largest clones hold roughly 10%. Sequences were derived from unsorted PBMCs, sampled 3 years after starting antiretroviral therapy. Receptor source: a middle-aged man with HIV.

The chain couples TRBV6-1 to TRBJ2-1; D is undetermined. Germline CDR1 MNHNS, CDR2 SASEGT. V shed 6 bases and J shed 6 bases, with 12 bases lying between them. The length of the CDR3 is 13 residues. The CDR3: CASSATRLNEQFF. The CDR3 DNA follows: TGTGCCAGCAGCGCCACCAGGCTCAATGAGCAGTTCTTC.

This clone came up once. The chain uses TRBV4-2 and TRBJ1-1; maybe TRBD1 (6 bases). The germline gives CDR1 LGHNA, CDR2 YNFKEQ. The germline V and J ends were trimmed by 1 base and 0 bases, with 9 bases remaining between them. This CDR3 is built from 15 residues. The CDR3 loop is CASSQAQGMNTEAFF. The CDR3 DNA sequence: TGTGCCAGCAGCCAAGCCCAGGGGATGAACACTGAAGCTTTCTTT.

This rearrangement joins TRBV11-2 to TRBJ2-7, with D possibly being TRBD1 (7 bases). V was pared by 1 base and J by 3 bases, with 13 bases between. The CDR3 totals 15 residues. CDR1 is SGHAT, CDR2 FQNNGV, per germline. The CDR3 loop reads CASSLAQGGNYEQYF. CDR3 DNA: TGTGCCAGCAGCTTAGCTCAGGGGGGAAACTACGAGCAGTACTTC. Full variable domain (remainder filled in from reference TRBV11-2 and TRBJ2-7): EAGVAQSPRYKIIEKRQSVAFWCNPISGHATLYWYQQILGQGPKLLIQFQNNGVVDDSQLPKDRFSAERLKGVDSTLKIQPAKLEDSAVYLCASSLAQGGNYEQYFGPGTRLTVT.

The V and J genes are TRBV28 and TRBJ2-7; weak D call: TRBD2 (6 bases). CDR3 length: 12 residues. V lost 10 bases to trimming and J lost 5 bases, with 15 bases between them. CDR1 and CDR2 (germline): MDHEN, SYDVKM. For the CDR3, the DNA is TGTGCCACCACTCGGACTAAGAACGAGCAGTACTTC. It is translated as CATTRTKNEQYF.

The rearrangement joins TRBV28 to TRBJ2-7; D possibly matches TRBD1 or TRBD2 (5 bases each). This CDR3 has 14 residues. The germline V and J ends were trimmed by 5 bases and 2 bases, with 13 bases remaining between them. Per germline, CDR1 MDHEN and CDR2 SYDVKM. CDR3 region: CASSEGKGTYEQYF. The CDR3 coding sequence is TGTGCCAGCAGTGAGGGGAAGGGGACCTACGAGCAGTACTTC.

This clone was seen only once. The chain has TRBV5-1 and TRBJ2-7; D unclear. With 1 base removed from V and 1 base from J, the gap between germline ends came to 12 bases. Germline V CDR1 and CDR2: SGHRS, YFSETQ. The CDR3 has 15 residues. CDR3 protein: CASSLRGPVSYEQYF. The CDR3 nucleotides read TGCGCCAGCAGCTTGCGTGGACCCGTTTCCTACGAGCAGTACTTC.

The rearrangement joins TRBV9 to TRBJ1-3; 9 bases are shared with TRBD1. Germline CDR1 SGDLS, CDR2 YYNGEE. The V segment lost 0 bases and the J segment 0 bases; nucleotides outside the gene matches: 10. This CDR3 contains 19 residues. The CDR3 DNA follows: TGTGCCAGCAGCGTAGAAGACAGGGGGACACCTAGCTCTGGAAACACCATATATTTT. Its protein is CASSVEDRGTPSSGNTIYF.

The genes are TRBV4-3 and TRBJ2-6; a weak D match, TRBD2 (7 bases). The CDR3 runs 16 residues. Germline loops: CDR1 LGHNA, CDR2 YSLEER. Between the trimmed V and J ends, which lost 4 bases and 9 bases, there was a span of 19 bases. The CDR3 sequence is CASSPGGGGGVNVLTF. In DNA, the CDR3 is TGCGCCAGCAGCCCCGGGGGAGGGGGGGGAGTCAACGTCCTGACTTTC.

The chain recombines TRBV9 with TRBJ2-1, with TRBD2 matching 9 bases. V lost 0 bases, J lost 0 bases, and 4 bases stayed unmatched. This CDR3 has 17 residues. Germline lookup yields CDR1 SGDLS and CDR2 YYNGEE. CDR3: CASSVGFSGSSYNEQFF. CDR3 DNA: TGTGCCAGCAGCGTAGGATTTAGCGGGAGCTCCTACAATGAGCAGTTCTTC.